This T cell receptor (beta chain) is drawn from a study of T cells in Graves' hyperthyroidism and ophthalmopathy. The CDR3 is 13 amino acids. The germline V gene encodes CDR1 SEHNR and CDR2 FQNEAQ (reference sequence). V was clipped by 5 bases and J by 0 bases, with 7 bases between them. Template material for amplifying TCR beta CDR3 regions consisted of RNA transcripts. HTBI primers were employed in a first-round RT-PCR of the TCR CDR3. Each CDR3 protein is one row after TCRdb ran MiXCR on the multiplex PCR reads. The profile covers some 650,000 distinct CDR3 sequences, with more than 15% appearing a single time and roughly 3.3% taken by the ten largest. This clonotype has ten or more counts.

Sequenced input: blood. The chain uses TRBV7-9 and TRBJ1-1; D unresolved. The receptor was derived from a middle-aged woman with Graves' ophthalmopathy. As DNA, the CDR3 is TGTGCCAGCAGCGTCAACATGAACACTGAAGCTTTCTTT. This encodes CASSVNMNTEAFF.